These 3 T cell receptor beta chains came from one sample sequenced in a study of cytomegalovirus exposure and HLA in healthy donors. Primers included in the PCR were 60 Vbeta and 13 Jbeta primers. Here immunoSEQ multiplex PCR was the method, and the copy in TCRdb shows in-frame clones only, minus some. The sample has 70,000 to 85,000 clones; about 60% are singletons. Sequenced: PBMCs. All receptors come from a man younger than 40 in good health and CMV-seropositive.

This chain connects TRBV7-2 to TRBJ2-3; 10 nucleotides line up with TRBD1. V trimming: 4 bases; J trimming: 6 bases; junction bases outside the gene matches: 7. Germline-derived CDR1 and CDR2 are SGHTA and FQGNSA. The CDR3 has 15 amino acids. CDR3 DNA sequence: TGTGCCAGCAGCTCGGAGGGACAGGGGATGGATACGCAGTATTTT. Translated, it gives CASSSEGQGMDTQYF.

This chain links TRBV7-9 with TRBJ2-2; D is undetermined. V lost 2 bases, J lost 6 bases, and 4 bases lay in between. CDR1 SEHNR and CDR2 FQNEAQ come from the germline V gene (reference sequence). The CDR3 covers 12 residues. The CDR3 protein is CASSLSAGELFF. CDR3 DNA sequence: TGTGCCAGCAGCTTATCGGCCGGGGAGCTGTTTTTT.

This chain joins TRBV9 and TRBJ2-3, with a tentative D call TRBD1 (6 bases). The germline CDR1 and CDR2 sequences are SGDLS and YYNGEE. The CDR3 sequence is 15 residues long. V lost 0 bases and J 3 bases, leaving 11 bases between the germline ends. In DNA form, the CDR3 reads TGTGCCAGCAGCGTAGAACAGGGCGTTACAGATACGCAGTATTTT. It encodes CASSVEQGVTDTQYF.